The 18 T cell receptor beta chains in this list originate from one sample, sequenced in a study of T cell repertoires in cytomegalovirus infection. TCRdb reprocessed the reads via MiXCR and lists one record per CDR3 protein. Here the sample spans over 90,000 distinct CDR3 sequences, 15% to 20% being singletons. The sequenced sample was PBMCs. The receptors come from a human donor in good health (CMV status not recorded). Some clones in this sample may be carry-over from other donors' samples.

This clonotype was observed many times. This chain links TRBV7-2 with TRBJ1-1, with D possibly matching TRBD1 (6 bases). This CDR3 spans 14 amino acids. Germline CDR1 and CDR2: SGHTA and FQGNSA. Trimming shortened V by 5 bases and J by 1 base, and 11 bases separated the two germline ends. Here the CDR3 reads CASSQGHTNTEAFF. The DNA of the CDR3 is TGTGCCAGCAGCCAGGGGCATACGAACACTGAAGCTTTCTTT.

This chain uses TRBV3-1 with TRBJ1-4; D is unclear. V was cut by 4 bases and J by 12 bases, with 21 bases left in between. CDR3 length: 15 amino acids. Germline loops: CDR1 LGHDT, CDR2 YNNKEL (reference sequence). As DNA, the CDR3 is TGTGCCAGCAGCCCCCAGAGGCGTCTCGGAGTGGAACTGTTTTTT. Protein sequence: CASSPQRRLGVELFF.

Many counts were recorded for this clonotype. The J gene is TRBJ2-7, the V gene TRBV7-2, with D hard to call. Germline values: CDR1 SGHTA, CDR2 FQGNSA. V was clipped by 1 base and J by 2 bases, with 9 bases between them. The CDR3 runs 14 residues. The CDR3 sequence is CASSLGGMTYEQYF. The CDR3 DNA reads as TGTGCCAGCAGCTTAGGTGGCATGACCTACGAGCAGTACTTC.

This clonotype has at least ten counts. The V call is TRBV12-3 or TRBV12-4, the J call TRBJ2-7, with a possible D match to TRBD1 (6 bases). V was cut by 7 bases and J by 7 bases, with 14 bases left in between. CDR3 length equals 12 residues. CDR3 in amino acids: CASKADSLEQYF. The CDR3 region has the DNA TGTGCCAGCAAGGCGGACAGCCTAGAGCAGTACTTC.

The chain employs TRBV12-3 or TRBV12-4 and TRBJ1-5, with 9 bases fitting TRBD1. CDR3 length equals 14 residues. J lost 4 bases, V lost 3 bases, and 1 base had no gene match. In DNA, the CDR3 is TGTGCCAGCAGTTTCGGACAGGGGAATCAGCCCCAGCATTTT. Its protein is CASSFGQGNQPQHF.

This clonotype was observed a handful of times. The chain uses TRBV5-4 and TRBJ1-2, with 10 bases identical to TRBD1. This CDR3 has 16 residues. Germline V lookup: CDR1 SGHNT, CDR2 YYREEE (reference sequence). With 0 bases clipped from V and 6 bases from J, the junction kept 8 bases outside the gene matches. CDR3 protein: CASSLDRDRGAHGYTF. The CDR3 bases are TGTGCCAGCAGCTTGGATCGGGACAGGGGTGCGCATGGCTACACCTTC.

This clonotype appeared many times. This chain links TRBV2 with TRBJ2-7; 8 bases are a match to TRBD1. The V and J ends lost 4 bases and 10 bases, in that order; junction bases with no gene match: 15. Per germline, CDR1 SNHLY and CDR2 FYNNEI. The CDR3 is 15 residues long. The CDR3 protein is CASSVGSPDRASQYF. Here the CDR3 DNA reads TGTGCCAGCAGTGTAGGTTCCCCGGACAGGGCATCACAGTACTTC.

This clonotype was detected a few times. The V gene is TRBV20-1, the J gene TRBJ2-7; 9 bases agree with TRBD1. Germline V gene lookup returns CDR1 DFQATT and CDR2 SNEGSKA (reference sequence). V was pared by 3 bases and J by 4 bases, with 13 bases of the junction left unmatched. The CDR3 is 16 amino acids. CDR3 in amino acids: CSARDFLTGGRYEQYF. The CDR3 DNA follows: TGCAGTGCTAGGGATTTTTTGACAGGGGGTCGGTACGAGCAGTACTTC.

This clonotype has at least ten counts. This sequence joins TRBV28 and TRBJ1-1; D remains unclear. This CDR3 region has 13 residues. The germline V gene encodes CDR1 MDHEN and CDR2 SYDVKM. The V and J ends lost 7 bases and 1 base respectively, with 10 bases between them. CDR3 DNA: TGTGCCAGCATTCTCGGCGAGAACACTGAAGCTTTCTTT. It translates to CASILGENTEAFF.

This clonotype was detected many times. The V call is TRBV15, the J call TRBJ1-2; TRBD1 matches 7 bases. Unmatched junction bases numbered 8, after V lost 1 base and J lost 0 bases. The CDR3 is 17 residues long. Germline CDR1 reads LNHNV; CDR2 reads YYDKDF (reference sequence). CDR3 nucleotides: TGTGCCACCAGCAGAGGCGCAGGACAGGTAGCTAACTATGGCTACACCTTC. Translated: CATSRGAGQVANYGYTF. Combining the CDR3 with reference TRBV15 and TRBJ1-2 gives the whole variable domain DAMVIQNPRYQVTQFGKPVTLSCSQTLNHNVMYWYQQKSSQAPKLLFHYYDKDFNNEADTPDNFQSRRPNTSFCFLDIRSPGLGDTAMYLCATSRGAGQVANYGYTFGSGTRLTVV.

This clonotype was picked up many times. The chain couples TRBV7-8 to TRBJ1-5, with 7 nucleotides matching TRBD1. Germline lookup yields CDR1 SGHVS and CDR2 FQNEAQ. This CDR3 is 16 amino acids long. V dropped 5 bases and J dropped 4; count of bases not matched to a gene: 11. The CDR3: CASSRNRARGNQPQHF. CDR3 coding DNA: TGTGCCAGCAGCCGGAACAGGGCCAGGGGGAATCAGCCCCAGCATTTT.

This clonotype was found a few times. This chain links TRBV28 with TRBJ2-7, with 9 nucleotides matching TRBD1. The germline CDR1 and CDR2 sequences are MDHEN and SYDVKM. CDR3 length equals 14 residues. V lost 7 bases, J lost 3 bases, and 7 bases stayed unmatched. CDR3 sequence (DNA): TGTGCCAGCACCCCTGCGACAGGGGGCTACGAGCAGTACTTC. As protein: CASTPATGGYEQYF.

About this clonotype itself: Without the conserved terminal phenylalanine or tryptophan, this CDR3 likely stems from a read error. The V and J genes are TRBV15 and TRBJ2-3; a weak D match, TRBD1 (5 bases). V dropped 5 bases and J dropped 9 bases, with 15 bases sitting between them. The germline gives CDR1 LNHNV, CDR2 YYDKDF (reference sequence). The CDR3 covers 13 residues. The CDR3 here is CATSPDRGATQYL. In DNA form, the CDR3 reads TGTGCCACCAGCCCAGACAGAGGAGCGACGCAGTATCTT.

This clonotype was found a few times. CDR3 sequence (DNA): TGCGCCAGCAGCTACGGACTAGCGGGGGGCCCTTCGAACACCGGGGAGCTGTTTTTT. This encodes CASSYGLAGGPSNTGELFF. V gene TRBV5-1 combines with J gene TRBJ2-2; 14 bases align to TRBD2. Germline CDR1 SGHRS, CDR2 YFSETQ. Losses at the gene ends were 3 bases for V and 0 bases for J; bases not matched to a gene: 7. The CDR3 covers 19 residues.

This clonotype was recorded many times. J is TRBJ2-1 and V is TRBV4-2; maybe TRBD2 (6 bases). The CDR3 has 16 residues. The germline V and J ends were trimmed by 0 bases and 0 bases, with 9 bases remaining between them. Germline CDR1 reads LGHNA; CDR2 reads YNFKEQ. In DNA form, the CDR3 reads TGTGCCAGCAGCCAAGACCCCGGGGGCTCCTACAATGAGCAGTTCTTC. Protein sequence: CASSQDPGGSYNEQFF.

This clonotype was observed many times. The V and J genes are TRBV5-1 and TRBJ2-2; 8 positions match TRBD2. V was clipped by 4 bases and J by 6 bases; unmatched bases: 8. From germline, CDR1 is SGHRS and CDR2 YFSETQ. The CDR3 contains 15 residues. Written as DNA, the CDR3 is TGCGCCAGCAGCCTCGGGACTAGTCACGCCGGGGAGCTGTTTTTT. Protein product: CASSLGTSHAGELFF.

The table lists this clonotype with many counts. CDR3 DNA sequence: TGTGCCAGCAGCTTAAGGGGGAACACTGAAGCTTTCTTT. Amino acid sequence: CASSLRGNTEAFF. The chain carries TRBV7-2 and TRBJ1-1; tentatively, D is TRBD1 (5 bases). CDR1 is SGHTA, CDR2 FQGNSA, per germline. With 2 bases removed from V and 1 base from J, the gap between germline ends came to 5 bases. CDR3 size: 13 residues.

This clonotype was counted ten times or more. This chain links TRBV27 with TRBJ2-2; 7 bases are shared with TRBD1. With V trimmed by 6 bases and J by 4 bases, 5 bases remained unmatched. Germline CDR1 reads MNHEY; CDR2 reads SMNVEV (reference sequence). This CDR3 has 14 residues. The CDR3 DNA is TGTGCCAGCAGGAAGACAGGGTTCACCGGGGAGCTGTTTTTT. Its translation is CASRKTGFTGELFF.